This T cell receptor beta chain came from a study of cytomegalovirus exposure and HLA in healthy donors. The PCR was carried out with 60 Vbeta primers and 13 Jbeta primers. The method was immunoSEQ multiplex PCR; TCRdb's version includes in-frame clones alone and lacks a portion of them. This table lists roughly 120,000 clones. Germline CDR1 MNHEY, CDR2 SVGAGI. The ends lost 2 bases at V and 3 bases at J; junction bases unmatched: 4. This CDR3 is built from 14 residues. This TCR was recovered from a man younger than 35 in good health and CMV-seronegative. The chain joins TRBV6-5 to TRBJ2-7, with 7 positions matching TRBD1. Input material: PBMCs. This CDR3 is CASSYGTEGYEQYF. The CDR3 bases are TGTGCCAGCAGTTACGGGACAGAAGGCTACGAGCAGTACTTC.